This is a list of T cell receptor beta chains from one sample in a study of cytomegalovirus exposure and HLA in healthy donors. The assay was immunoSEQ multiplex PCR, and TCRdb's table has in-frame clones only and misses some. This repertoire shows approximately 190,000 clones, around four fifths found once; its top ten account for roughly 6%. Sequenced sample: PBMCs. The source is a woman in her forties or fifties in good health and CMV-seropositive. Both conserved end residues are part of each CDR3. The order of the fields is clone size, D gene, V gene, J gene, CDR3 DNA, CDR3 protein. A D gene is named only where the DNA matches it firmly. Clone size appears in some rows only: once, few, many, or a class for an expanded clone.

>NA|NA|TRBV5-5|TRBJ1-1
TGTGCCAGCAGCTTGGCCATGCAGCGGGAAGCTTTCTTT
CASSLAMQREAFF
>NA|NA|TRBV5-1|TRBJ2-1
TGCGCCAGCAGCTTGGAGGGGGGGCCCTACAATGAGCAGTTCTTC
CASSLEGGPYNEQFF
>once|TRBD1|TRBV4-1|TRBJ1-3
TGCGCCAGCAGCCAACCAGGGGGCTTCTTTGGAAACACCATATATTTT
CASSQPGGFFGNTIYF
>NA|NA|TRBV7-2|TRBJ2-3
TGTGCCAGCAGCCCCCGGATAGCGGCAGATACGCAGTATTTT
CASSPRIAADTQYF
>few|TRBD1|TRBV7-8|TRBJ2-1
TGTGCCAGCAGCCCAGTACCTGCCGGGACAGTTTACAATGAGCAGTTCTTC
CASSPVPAGTVYNEQFF
>NA|TRBD1|TRBV10-2|TRBJ1-1
TGCGCCAGCAGAAGACAGGGAGAGGGGAACACTGAAGCTTTCTTT
CASRRQGEGNTEAFF
>NA|TRBD1|TRBV29-1|TRBJ2-3
TGCAGCGTCGGGACAGGGACTAGCACAGATACGCAGTATTTT
CSVGTGTSTDTQYF
>NA|NA|TRBV6-6|TRBJ1-4
TGTGCCAGCAGTTACTCGCCGAGAGGGTTTGATGAAAAACTGTTTTTT
CASSYSPRGFDEKLFF
>NA|TRBD1|TRBV9|TRBJ2-1
TGTGCCAGCAGCGTAGTGGTGACAGGGGTTTTGGGTGAGCAGTTCTTC
CASSVVVTGVLGEQFF
>once|TRBD1|TRBV5-4|TRBJ1-5
TGTGCCAGCAGCTCAGACAGGGGAGTCAATCAGCCCCAGCATTTT
CASSSDRGVNQPQHF